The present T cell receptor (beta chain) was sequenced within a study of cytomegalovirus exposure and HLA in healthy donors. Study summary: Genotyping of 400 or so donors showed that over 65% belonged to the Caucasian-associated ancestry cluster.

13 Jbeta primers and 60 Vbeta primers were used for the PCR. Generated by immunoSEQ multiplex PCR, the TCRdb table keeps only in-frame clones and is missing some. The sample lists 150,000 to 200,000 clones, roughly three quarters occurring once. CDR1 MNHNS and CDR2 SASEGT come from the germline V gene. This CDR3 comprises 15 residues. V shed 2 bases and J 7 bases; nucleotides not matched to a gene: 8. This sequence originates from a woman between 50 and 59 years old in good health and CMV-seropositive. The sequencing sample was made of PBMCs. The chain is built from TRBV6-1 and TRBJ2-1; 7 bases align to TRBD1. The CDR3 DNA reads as TGTGCCAGCAGTGAAATATTTGGGACAGCTAATGAGCAGTTCTTC. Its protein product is CASSEIFGTANEQFF.